This T cell receptor (beta chain) was identified during a study of T cells in Graves' hyperthyroidism and ophthalmopathy. General observations from the study: Most clonotypes that expanded in the thyroid above 0.001 also showed up in blood.

There were TCR beta CDR3 regions amplified from RNA transcripts. The HTBI primer set served for first-round RT-PCR of the TCR CDR3. TCRdb called the multiplex PCR reads again in MiXCR, with one record for every CDR3 protein. Of some 700,000 distinct CDR3 sequences in the sample, 15% to 20% were seen once. CDR1 and CDR2 from the germline V gene are DFQATT and SNEGSKA (reference sequence). Trimming cost V 3 bases and J 6 bases; bases outside gene matches: 9. CDR3 length: 16 residues. Based on clinical symptoms, serum thyroxine and TRAb, thyroid ultrasound and orbital computed tomography, diagnoses were reached. 10 ml of fresh peripheral blood supplied the PBMCs. On this clonotype: Its antigen is not known.

This sequence originates from a man aged 45-65 years with Graves' hyperthyroidism. V is TRBV20-1 and J is TRBJ2-3, with TRBD2 identical over 13 bases. Sequencing used blood. CDR3 DNA: TGCAGTGCTAGGAGACGGACTAGCGGGAGTAGCGATACGCAGTATTTT. The encoded protein is CSARRRTSGSSDTQYF.